A single sample gave rise to the 27 T cell receptor beta chains below, sequenced in a study of cytomegalovirus exposure and HLA in healthy donors. 60 Vbeta and 13 Jbeta primers were used in PCR. TCRdb's copy holds only in-frame clones and misses some; the assay was immunoSEQ multiplex PCR. The data show about 80,000 clones, with 79% seen just once and around a fifth held by the top ten. The source material was PBMCs. Receptors originate from a woman aged 40 to 49 in good health and CMV-seropositive.

CDR3 sequence reads: CAWSTRLGGAKNIQYF. CDR3 sequence (DNA): TGTGCCTGGAGTACACGGTTAGGAGGAGCCAAAAACATTCAGTACTTC. The chain recombines TRBV30 with TRBJ2-4; D possibly corresponds to TRBD2 (5 bases). V was shortened by 2 bases and J by 0 bases, with 14 bases between the two germline ends. CDR3 size: 16 residues. The germline CDR1 and CDR2 sequences are GTSNPN and SVGIG (reference sequence).

This chain joins TRBV2 and TRBJ2-3, with 7 bases that match TRBD2. J was trimmed by 2 bases and V by 7 bases; bases with no gene match: 6. The CDR3 length is 14 residues. CDR1 and CDR2 from the germline V gene are SNHLY and FYNNEI. The CDR3 is CASKAGLPTDTQYF. Written as DNA, the CDR3 is TGTGCCAGCAAAGCGGGACTGCCCACAGATACGCAGTATTTT.

The chain joins TRBV20-1 to TRBJ1-1; no firm D call. The V end was cut by 7 bases, the J end by 4 bases, with 10 bases between. Germline CDR1 and CDR2: DFQATT and SNEGSKA (reference sequence). The CDR3 loop spans 11 amino acids. This chain's CDR3 is CSGLRSTEAFF. The CDR3 coding sequence is TGCAGTGGTTTAAGGAGCACTGAAGCTTTCTTT.

The chain joins TRBV6-6 to TRBJ2-2; 9 nucleotides line up with TRBD2. J gave up 0 bases and V 5 bases, and 4 bases lay outside the gene matches. Germline V gene data show CDR1 as MNHNY and CDR2 as SVGAGI (reference sequence). The CDR3 runs 16 residues. CDR3 loop: CASSRLAETNTGELFF. The CDR3 DNA follows: TGTGCCAGCAGTAGACTAGCGGAGACGAACACCGGGGAGCTGTTTTTT.

The J gene is TRBJ1-5, the V gene TRBV19, with a tentative D call TRBD1 (5 bases). Germline CDR1 is LNHDA and CDR2 is SQIVND (reference sequence). V lost 4 bases and J 4 bases, leaving 14 bases between the germline ends. The CDR3 has 15 residues. Here the CDR3 reads CASSTLAPGNQPQHF. The CDR3 DNA follows: TGTGCCAGTAGTACCCTGGCCCCAGGGAATCAGCCCCAGCATTTT.

The rearrangement links TRBV29-1 to TRBJ2-1; TRBD2 might be the D (5 bases). Germline V gene data show CDR1 as SQVTM and CDR2 as ANQGSEA. Trimming pared 0 bases from V and 6 bases from J, leaving 12 bases between. This CDR3 comprises 14 residues. The CDR3 DNA reads as TGCAGCGTTGAAGATCGGGAAACCACCAATGAGCAGTTCTTC. Translating it yields CSVEDRETTNEQFF.

V is TRBV12-5 and J is TRBJ2-5; 14 bases are shared with TRBD2. Germline-derived CDR1 and CDR2 are LGHNT and FRNRAP. The CDR3 extends over 19 amino acids. The trim removed 1 base at V and 1 base at J, leaving 8 bases unmatched. CDR3 in amino acids: CASGLAINGTSGGQETQYF. DNA for the CDR3: TGTGCTAGTGGTTTGGCAATAAACGGGACTAGCGGGGGCCAAGAGACCCAGTACTTC.

V is TRBV30 and J is TRBJ1-1, with D possibly matching TRBD1 (5 bases). Trimming pared 0 bases from V and 3 bases from J, leaving 11 bases between. Germline V gives CDR1 GTSNPN, CDR2 SVGIG (reference sequence). The CDR3 is 14 residues long. Here the CDR3 DNA reads TGTGCCTGGAGTGTAGGGGCCAAGCACACTGAAGCTTTCTTT. Protein product: CAWSVGAKHTEAFF.

This rearrangement joins TRBV4-2 to TRBJ2-5; perhaps TRBD2 as D (5 bases). V was shortened by 0 bases and J by 6 bases, with 14 bases between the two germline ends. CDR1 is LGHNA and CDR2 is YNFKEQ in the germline V gene. The CDR3 sequence is 15 residues long. CDR3 DNA: TGTGCCAGCAGCCAAGAGCCGGGGAGTTTAAAGACCCAGTACTTC. Translation gives CASSQEPGSLKTQYF.

This clone has just a few counts. The genes are TRBV28 and TRBJ2-1, with 14 bases identical to TRBD2. V shed 7 bases, J shed 0 bases, and the junction held 11 bases outside the gene matches. Germline V CDR1 and CDR2: MDHEN, SYDVKM. The CDR3 has 19 residues. The CDR3 bases are TGTGCCAGCATCGATGGACTAGCGGGAGGCTCAAGCTCCTACAATGAGCAGTTCTTC. It encodes CASIDGLAGGSSSYNEQFF.

The rearrangement uses TRBV5-1 and TRBJ2-7; D possibly corresponds to TRBD1 (5 bases). V lost 2 bases and J lost 6, with 12 bases in between. The CDR3 totals 13 residues. The germline gives CDR1 SGHRS, CDR2 YFSETQ. This chain's CDR3 is CASSLTTDLEQYF. In DNA, the CDR3 is TGCGCCAGCAGCTTAACGACAGATCTCGAGCAGTACTTC.

The chain couples TRBV6-5 to TRBJ2-2; 8 nucleotides line up with TRBD2. The CDR3 extends over 13 amino acids. V shed 6 bases, J shed 6 bases, and the junction held 3 bases outside the gene matches. Germline loops: CDR1 MNHEY, CDR2 SVGAGI. The DNA for the CDR3 is TGTGCCAGCAGCCTGGGACTAGCCGGGGAGCTGTTTTTT. Its translation: CASSLGLAGELFF.

This rearrangement joins TRBV5-1 to TRBJ2-1; tentative D call: TRBD1 (6 bases). V was clipped by 3 bases and J by 4 bases, with 11 bases between them. The CDR3 extends over 14 amino acids. Germline V gene lookup returns CDR1 SGHRS and CDR2 YFSETQ. CDR3 in DNA: TGCGCCAGCAGCTACGGACAGACATACAATGAGCAGTTCTTC. It encodes CASSYGQTYNEQFF.

The chain uses TRBV5-6 and TRBJ1-3; the D gene is possibly TRBD1 (5 bases). Germline V lookup: CDR1 SGHDT, CDR2 YYEEEE. Trimming pared 0 bases from V and 7 bases from J, leaving 17 bases between. The CDR3 consists of 16 residues. This CDR3 is CASSLATTQGSNTIYF. In nucleotides, the CDR3 is TGTGCCAGCAGCTTGGCCACCACGCAGGGTAGCAACACCATATATTTT.

The chain joins TRBV19 to TRBJ2-5; unclear D gene. Deletions cut 3 bases from V and 5 bases from J, with 10 bases between. This CDR3 contains 13 residues. Looked up from germline, CDR1 is LNHDA and CDR2 is SQIVND (reference sequence). DNA of the CDR3: TGTGCCAGTAGTATCGTCACCGGGGAGACCCAGTACTTC. Its protein is CASSIVTGETQYF.

This chain joins TRBV30 and TRBJ2-7; 7 nucleotides match TRBD1. CDR3 length equals 13 residues. Germline trimming cut 4 bases from V and 6 bases from J; bases unmatched to any gene: 9. CDR1 is GTSNPN and CDR2 is SVGIG in the germline V gene (reference sequence). The CDR3 loop is CAWNRGLPGEQYF. The CDR3 DNA is TGTGCCTGGAATAGGGGGCTGCCCGGCGAGCAGTACTTC.

The chain employs TRBV5-1 and TRBJ1-2, with 7 positions matching TRBD1. V dropped 4 bases and J dropped 6; count of bases not matched to a gene: 15. This CDR3 region has 16 residues. Germline V gene lookup returns CDR1 SGHRS and CDR2 YFSETQ. CDR3 DNA: TGCGCCAGCAGCACCGGACAGGCCCACCGGGAAGATGGCTACACCTTC. Residues: CASSTGQAHREDGYTF. The full variable domain, in which reference TRBV5-1 and TRBJ1-2 provide the parts outside the CDR3, is KAGVTQTPRYLIKTRGQQVTLSCSPISGHRSVSWYQQTPGQGLQFLFEYFSETQRNKGNFPGRFSGRQFSNSRSEMNVSTLELGDSALYLCASSTGQAHREDGYTFGSGTRLTVV.

This chain links TRBV5-4 with TRBJ2-5; TRBD2 matches at 10 bases. The ends lost 4 bases at V and 4 bases at J; junction bases unmatched: 7. Germline-derived CDR1 and CDR2 are SGHNT and YYREEE (reference sequence). This CDR3 is built from 15 residues. The DNA of the CDR3 is TGTGCCAGCAGCCGTCCCGGACTAGCGGCAGAGACCCAGTACTTC. Translation: CASSRPGLAAETQYF.

This clone appeared a single time. This sequence joins TRBV19 and TRBJ1-5, with 8 positions matching TRBD1. V lost 6 bases and J lost 6; bases outside the gene matches: 7. Germline lookup yields CDR1 LNHDA and CDR2 SQIVND (reference sequence). The CDR3 spans 14 residues. The CDR3 DNA sequence: TGTGCCAGTAGAGCCAGGGGGCAGAGTCAGCCCCAGCATTTT. It is translated as CASRARGQSQPQHF.

The rearrangement joins TRBV27 to TRBJ1-1, with a possible D match to TRBD1 (5 bases). This CDR3 has 13 residues. V gave up 3 bases and J gave up 5 bases, with 10 bases separating them. The V gene's germline CDR1 is MNHEY and CDR2 SMNVEV (reference sequence). The CDR3 reads CASSLEGLTEAFF. The DNA of the CDR3 is TGTGCCAGCAGTTTGGAGGGGCTAACTGAAGCTTTCTTT.

The chain recombines TRBV5-1 with TRBJ1-1; 8 bases line up with TRBD1. With V trimmed by 4 bases and J by 3 bases, 11 bases remained unmatched. The CDR3 contains 16 residues. Germline V gene sequence: CDR1 SGHRS, CDR2 YFSETQ. The CDR3 region is CASSGVQGVKDTEAFF. CDR3 nucleotide sequence: TGCGCCAGCAGCGGAGTACAGGGGGTAAAGGACACTGAAGCTTTCTTT.

This chain links TRBV30 with TRBJ1-4; D may be TRBD1 (5 bases). Germline CDR1 GTSNPN, CDR2 SVGIG (reference sequence). CDR3 length equals 13 residues. V gave up 6 bases and J gave up 7 bases, with 15 bases separating them. In DNA, the CDR3 is TGTGCCTGTCCAGGGCTTTCGAGTGAAAAACTGTTTTTT. Protein sequence: CACPGLSSEKLFF.

V gene TRBV7-9 combines with J gene TRBJ1-2, with 9 bases that match TRBD1. V trimming: 4 bases; J trimming: 5 bases; junction bases outside the gene matches: 5. The CDR3 runs 14 residues. CDR1 SEHNR and CDR2 FQNEAQ come from the germline V gene (reference sequence). CDR3 sequence reads: CASSSETGGYGYTF. In DNA form, the CDR3 reads TGTGCCAGCAGCTCTGAGACAGGGGGGTATGGCTACACCTTC.

This clone is a singleton in its sample. The chain recombines TRBV6-1 with TRBJ2-3, with 10 bases fitting TRBD2. Looked up from germline, CDR1 is MNHNS and CDR2 is SASEGT. Trimming took 2 bases from V and 4 from J; bases not matched to a gene: 12. The CDR3 has 18 amino acids. The CDR3 sequence: CASSEWGTSVKGADTQYF. The CDR3 nucleotides are TGTGCCAGCAGTGAATGGGGGACTAGCGTGAAGGGCGCAGATACGCAGTATTTT.

This clone was detected a few times. This chain links TRBV29-1 with TRBJ2-1; possible D gene TRBD2, 6 bases. Trimming cost V 1 base and J 3 bases, with 10 bases left between them. Germline CDR1 reads SQVTM; CDR2 reads ANQGSEA. The CDR3 length is 14 residues. The CDR3 DNA is TGCAGCGTTGAAGGGGGGGTGTTCTACAATGAGCAGTTCTTC. Residues: CSVEGGVFYNEQFF.

CDR3 sequence reads: CASSFSGRTDTQYF. The CDR3 DNA sequence: TGTGCCAGCAGCTTCAGCGGGAGGACAGATACGCAGTATTTT. This chain links TRBV5-4 with TRBJ2-3, with 9 positions matching TRBD2. Trimming cost V 2 bases and J 3 bases; bases outside gene matches: 1. The CDR3 loop spans 14 amino acids. From germline, CDR1 is SGHNT and CDR2 YYREEE (reference sequence).

This chain links TRBV7-9 with TRBJ1-2, with 7 bases fitting TRBD1. The CDR3 is 15 residues long. Germline lookup yields CDR1 SEHNR and CDR2 FQNEAQ (reference sequence). V lost 1 base and J lost 4; bases outside the gene matches: 6. In DNA, the CDR3 is TGTGCCAGCAGCTTAGAGGGACAGCCGAGCTATGGCTACACCTTC. Protein sequence: CASSLEGQPSYGYTF.